The entry below describes one T cell receptor beta chain. This clone was picked up a small number of times. No cognate antigen has been identified for it. The input lacks base qualities; no much larger clone sits a single base away. This sample is drawn from a study of cytomegalovirus exposure and HLA in healthy donors (dated by TCRdb to about 2017). Regarding the study in general: An earlier analysis of about 530 of the donors reported 250 to 300 Gb of sequence data and about 120 million unique TCR beta sequences obtained from approximately 180 million T cells. About 310 gigabases of sequencing data and around 87 million unique TCR sequences were included in an early release covering under 650 HLA-typed donors. Of the 300 to 400 genotyped donors, approximately 83% fell in the genetic ancestry cluster associated with self-reported Caucasian donors. The study aimed to test whether signatures of past pathogen exposure could be identified by cataloging public T cell receptors. Using immunosequencing, the study profiled T cell repertoires from about 650 subjects and related those repertoires to cytomegalovirus serostatus. A separate validation cohort of approximately 130 different subjects was used in addition to the approximately 610-subject first cohort. High-throughput TCR immunosequencing, statistical association of individual TCRs with disease status, and machine learning were combined to predict cytomegalovirus infection status. A later analysis re-analyzed previously published TCR beta repertoires from 650 to 800 donors and added high-resolution HLA genotyping to study TCR occurrence patterns. Rather than using new phenotypic data, the later analysis identified candidate immune exposures from TCR beta sequences and from how often those sequences occurred across donors. An earlier analysis of nearly 600 of the donors applied high-throughput TCR beta sequencing to assess whether each TCR beta V gene segment acted as functional or pseudogenic. Donor age, sex, ethnicity and CMV serostatus were compiled alongside the repertoire data. A later genetic analysis took genome-wide SNP genotypes for about 65% of the 666 donors and used that subset as a discovery cohort. Every repertoire in the discovery cohort had been generated on one and the same sequencing platform. Class I and class II HLA loci were covered by the typing at four-digit resolution. The number of typed donors differed by locus: about 629-630 for A, B, C, DRB1 and DQB1; about 520 for DQA1; approximately 610 for DPA1; and 400 to 480 for DPB1. Because of strong linkage in the cohort, four to six DR-DQ haplotypes were treated as single units for association and clustering. On average, roughly 240,000 unique TCR beta nucleotide sequences were sequenced per donor among some 420 genotyped donors of the cohort, with approximately 18% of those sequences being non-productive. The study at large found these results: Compared with the 666-donor mean, donors in an Asian-associated ancestry cluster had fewer N-insertions in productive TCRs, according to a later genetic analysis. A later genetic analysis associated a missense DCLRE1C variant with V-gene and J-gene trimming of TCR beta chains, and an independent cohort replicated the association. A total of 150 to 200 TCR beta chains were listed by the study as associated with cytomegalovirus. In a later analysis, TCR association rates were found to vary across HLA loci, with the most associated TCRs seen for DRB1 alleles and the fewest for HLA-C alleles. According to a later analysis, parvovirus B19, influenza, CMV and Epstein-Barr virus appeared linked to several top co-occurrence clusters. Across donors, most TCR sequences were observed very rarely, whereas some public TCRs were present in many individuals. CMV serostatus was the only immune exposure information available for the cohort. The presence/absence analyses assumed that sequencing depth was roughly uniform across donors, and that assumption may not be true. A few of the identified cytomegalovirus-associated TCR beta chains were confirmed in vitro to be specific for cytomegalovirus antigens. Because HLA typing was unavailable for some donors at each locus, only the typed subset was used in association tests. Assigning TCR associations to individual alleles was difficult when HLA alleles, especially DR and DQ, strongly co-occurred. Because the 87-base-pair reads could not distinguish some IMGT-functional V segments, including TRBV6-2 and TRBV6-3, those segments were excluded. The sequencing pipeline was judged likely to have produced a cluster of highly shared sequence variants as a technical artifact. The authors suggested that the approach could potentially be generalized to other disease states and immunological phenotypes. Because counts were too low, about 15 rarely observed V segments, including chromosome 9 orphons, were left out of the earlier analysis of some 600 of the donors. Broadly in line with IMGT annotations, most TCR beta V segments showed up in productive rearrangements about 87% or about 30% of the time in an earlier analysis of approximately 600 of the donors. Linkage disequilibrium might explain the correlated functional status among segregating V segments, but an unknown experimental factor could not be ruled out. In a later analysis, HLA-associated TCR beta chains showed more clonal expansion and lower generation probabilities than non-associated chains that were equally common. In this cohort, only TCR beta chains were sequenced, and detectable features were limited by the absence of alpha or paired-chain data. A further reported finding was that TCR beta sequences accurately predicted the HLA-A and HLA-B alleles for most subjects in the first cohort. The classifier was reported to diagnose cytomegalovirus status with high specificity and sensitivity in both the original and validation cohorts. At a false discovery rate of 0.05, a later analysis linked around 17,000 TCR beta sequences to specific HLA alleles. In a later analysis, most CMV-associated TCR beta chains were found to appear HLA-restricted, with HLA associations seemingly driven largely by CMV exposure.

In total, just over 650 healthy bone marrow donors made up the cohort. At the time of sampling, all cohort members were nominally healthy, though unrecorded immune exposures were likely present. The donor tested CMV seronegative and was one of the 352 seronegative cohort members. Each donor provided a peripheral blood sample, and peripheral blood mononuclear cells were used for TCR beta sequencing. Genomic DNA extraction from the blood cell samples was performed with the Qiagen DNeasy Blood Extraction Kit. Preparation of the library involved the immunoSEQ multiplex PCR assay. For the multiplex PCR, a mixture combining 60 forward primers for TCR Vbeta segments and 13 reverse primers for TCR Jbeta segments was used. A multiplex PCR assay on genomic DNA amplified the CDR3 region of rearranged TCR beta genes. On the Illumina HiSeq System, the amplified TCR beta libraries were sequenced as 87-base-pair reads. From the authors' description of their analysis: A later analysis counted tens of millions of unique TCR beta chains across the 550 to 700 repertoires, and around 9.9 million of these chains were shared by at least two donors. Raw reads were error-corrected and collapsed into unique sequences by a nearest-neighbor algorithm in which closely related sequences were merged to remove PCR and sequencing errors. V, D and J gene segments were assigned by aligning CDR3 sequences to IMGT reference sequences. Each retained sequence needed at least a six-nucleotide match to both a V gene segment and a J gene segment. A rearrangement counted as productive if the CDR3 had no stop codons and remained in frame with V and J, and every other rearrangement counted as non-productive. CDR3 was defined according to IMGT convention as the region running from the second conserved V-encoded cysteine to the conserved J-encoded phenylalanine. The earlier analysis of a few hundred of the donors excluded sequences that lacked an unambiguous match to a single V gene segment. In an earlier analysis of approximately 560 of the donors, a V segment was called functional when productive rearrangements were above 56.7%, and segregating when the standard deviation between donors exceeded 5%. A statistical classification framework was built for diagnosing cytomegalovirus status from the catalog of TCR beta chain sequences. A later analysis assigned V and J genes by comparing TCR nucleotide sequences with IMGT/GENE-DB human TR gene sequences. In a later analysis, CDR3 sequences and most-parsimonious VDJ recombination scenarios were assigned using the TCRdist pipeline. In a later analysis, each TCR beta chain was defined by its CDR3 amino acid sequence together with its V-gene family, and reads without a unique V-gene family were excluded. A later analysis removed 550 to 650 highly shared, low-generation-probability nucleotide sequences to deal with suspected cross-contamination and a sequencing artifact. In a later analysis, a clonal expansion index was calculated for each public chain from normalized within-repertoire ranks of inferred template counts. A later analysis computed generation probabilities with a VDJ recombination model fitted to out-of-frame rearrangements, and checked the results against IGoR. Hypergeometric tests were used in a later analysis to score TCR-TCR, TCR-HLA and TCR-CMV co-occurrence, with a repertoire-size bias correction applied to the TCR pairs. In a later analysis, false discovery rates were estimated by permuting HLA or CMV assignments 20 times. In a later analysis, co-occurring TCRs were grouped with DBSCAN, and TCRdist sequence similarity was added when clustering was performed within HLA-allele-positive subsets. Co-occurrence clustering excluded repertoires with fewer than 30,000 or more than 120,000 public chains, plus five with anomalous nucleotide sharing. TCRdb limited this immuneACCESS table to in-frame rearrangements with V and J called. A share of clones is missing; checked studies link under half to unresolved V genes, and the rest is unexplained. V and J calls and clone size are copied from that table; D and trimming were computed from the DNA. This sample comprises around 120,000 clones, 70% to 75% of them detected only once. Jointly, the top ten make up 1.6% of the sample.

V ends up 3 bases short and J 13 bases short, with an unmatched junction base count of 16. From the cysteine through the phenylalanine, the CDR3 covers 17 amino acids. Kept here is only the CDR3 DNA, which spans 51 bases and is read in frame from base 1. The germline V gene encodes CDR1 SNHLY and CDR2 FYNNEI. The TCR comes from a young woman in good health and CMV-seronegative. Sequencing used PBMCs. In this chain, TRBV2 is recombined with TRBJ2-4; 12 bases in the middle match TRBD2. Here is the DNA: TGTGCCAGCAGTGACGGTCTAGCGGGGGGGGTAAAAAGAGGACAGTACTTC. This sequence encodes CASSDGLAGGVKRGQYF.